This T cell receptor (beta chain) was found in a study of blood T cell repertoires in COVID-19. Study at large: The analysed material was cDNA or gDNA that came from T cells, B-cell-depleted T cells, or PBMCs.

Clones were read by immunoSEQ multiplex PCR, and TCRdb kept only the in-frame ones, dropping some. The sample has about 380,000 clones; over 65% are singletons. CDR3 length: 14 amino acids. Germline-derived CDR1 and CDR2 are SGHRS and YFSETQ. V was shortened by 0 bases and J by 5 bases, with 8 bases between the two germline ends. This receptor was obtained from a human donor with acute or convalescent COVID-19. The donor label of this sample is uncertain. Source material: peripheral blood. V is TRBV5-1 and J is TRBJ2-2, with D unresolved. The CDR3 DNA follows: TGCGCCAGCAGCTTGGGGCAGGTGACCGGGGAGCTGTTTTTT. It yields the protein CASSLGQVTGELFF.